The T cell receptor (beta chain) under discussion was sequenced for a study of T cell clonality in common variable immunodeficiency. Points from the study as a whole: CVID subjects shared fewer TCRbeta clones than healthy controls did. Reportedly, TCR beta sequences from common variable immunodeficiency showed fewer deletions and N-nucleotide insertions.

This clone was seen many times. Its specificity is not known. The read gets to within 3 residues of the CDR3 end, and the germline J gene fills in the rest. CDR1 LNHDA and CDR2 SQIVND come from the germline V gene (reference sequence). This CDR3 is 14 amino acids long. The V and J ends lost 5 bases and 1 base respectively, with 12 bases between them. Method: immunoSEQ multiplex PCR; TCRdb's copy keeps in-frame clones and lacks some. The sample presents around 40,000 clones, none singletons. The sequence came from a person between 18 and 75 years old in good health. The chain joins TRBV19 to TRBJ2-7, with D perhaps matching TRBD1 (5 bases). Sequencing used peripheral blood mononuclear cells. This CDR3 reads CASSSGAGSYEQYF. Incomplete CDR3 DNA: TGTGCCAGTAGTTCTGGGGCAGGGTCCTACGAG.